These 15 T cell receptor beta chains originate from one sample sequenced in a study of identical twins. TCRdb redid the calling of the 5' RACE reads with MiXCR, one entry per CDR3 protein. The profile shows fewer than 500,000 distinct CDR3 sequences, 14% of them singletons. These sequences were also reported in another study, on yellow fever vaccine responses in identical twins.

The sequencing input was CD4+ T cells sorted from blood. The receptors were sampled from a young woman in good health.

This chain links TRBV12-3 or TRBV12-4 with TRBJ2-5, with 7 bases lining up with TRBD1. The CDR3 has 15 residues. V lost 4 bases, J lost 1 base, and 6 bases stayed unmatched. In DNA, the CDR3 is TGTGCCAGCAGTTATCTAGGGACAGCCCAAGAGACCCAGTACTTC. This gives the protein CASSYLGTAQETQYF.

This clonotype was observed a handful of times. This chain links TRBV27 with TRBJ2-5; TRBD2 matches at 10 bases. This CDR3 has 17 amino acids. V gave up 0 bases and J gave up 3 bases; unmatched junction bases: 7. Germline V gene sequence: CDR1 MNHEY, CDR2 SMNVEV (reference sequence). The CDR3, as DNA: TGTGCCAGCAGTTTATCGTCGCTAGCGGGGGCGAAAGAGACCCAGTACTTC. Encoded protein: CASSLSSLAGAKETQYF.

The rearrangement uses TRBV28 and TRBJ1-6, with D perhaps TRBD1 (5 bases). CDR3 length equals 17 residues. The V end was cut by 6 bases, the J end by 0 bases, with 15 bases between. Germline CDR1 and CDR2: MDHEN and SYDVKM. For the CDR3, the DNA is TGTGCCAGCAGCCCCCGGGGGATTGGCTCCTATAATTCACCCCTCCACTTT. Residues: CASSPRGIGSYNSPLHF. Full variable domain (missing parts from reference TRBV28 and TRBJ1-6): DVKVTQSSRYLVKRTGEKVFLECVQDMDHENMFWYRQDPGLGLRLIYFSYDVKMKEKGDIPEGYSVSREKKERFSLILESASTNQTSMYLCASSPRGIGSYNSPLHFGNGTRLTVT.

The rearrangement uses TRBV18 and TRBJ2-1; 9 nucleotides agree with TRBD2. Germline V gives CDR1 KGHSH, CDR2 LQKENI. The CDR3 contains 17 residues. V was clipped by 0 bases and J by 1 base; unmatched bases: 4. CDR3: CASSPPNSGGSYNEQFF. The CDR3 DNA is TGTGCCAGCTCACCACCAAATAGCGGGGGATCCTACAATGAGCAGTTCTTC.

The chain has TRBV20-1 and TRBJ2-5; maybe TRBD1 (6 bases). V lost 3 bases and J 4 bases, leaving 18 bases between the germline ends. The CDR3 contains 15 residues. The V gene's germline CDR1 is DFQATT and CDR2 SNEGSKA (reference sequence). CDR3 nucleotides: TGCAGTGCTAGGGTTACAGGGTTGGGAATAGAGACCCAGTACTTC. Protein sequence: CSARVTGLGIETQYF.

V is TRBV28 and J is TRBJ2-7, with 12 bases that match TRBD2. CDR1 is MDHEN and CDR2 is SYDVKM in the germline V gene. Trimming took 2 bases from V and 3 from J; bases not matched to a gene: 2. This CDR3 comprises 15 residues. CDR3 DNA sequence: TGTGCCAGCAGTTTAACTAGCGGGAGGTTCTACGAGCAGTACTTC. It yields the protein CASSLTSGRFYEQYF.

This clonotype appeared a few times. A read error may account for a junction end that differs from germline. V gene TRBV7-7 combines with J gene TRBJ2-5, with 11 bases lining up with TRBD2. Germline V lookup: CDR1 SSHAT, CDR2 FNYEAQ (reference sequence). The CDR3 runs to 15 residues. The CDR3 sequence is CASKAASGGQETQYF. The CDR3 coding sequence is TGTGCTAGCAAAGCCGCTAGCGGGGGGCAGGAGACCCAGTACTTC. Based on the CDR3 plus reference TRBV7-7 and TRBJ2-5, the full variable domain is GAGVSQSPRYKVTKRGQDVTLRCDPISSHATLYWYQQALGQGPEFLTYFNYEAQPDKSGLPSDRFSAERPEGSISTLTIQRTEQRDSAMYRCASKAASGGQETQYFGPGTRLLVL.

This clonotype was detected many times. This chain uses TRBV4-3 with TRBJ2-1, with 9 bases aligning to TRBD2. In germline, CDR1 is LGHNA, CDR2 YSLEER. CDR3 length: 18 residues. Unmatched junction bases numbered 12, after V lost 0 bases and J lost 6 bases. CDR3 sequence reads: CASSQDPNPGLAFNEQFF. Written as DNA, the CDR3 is TGCGCCAGCAGCCAAGATCCCAACCCGGGACTAGCTTTCAATGAGCAGTTCTTC.

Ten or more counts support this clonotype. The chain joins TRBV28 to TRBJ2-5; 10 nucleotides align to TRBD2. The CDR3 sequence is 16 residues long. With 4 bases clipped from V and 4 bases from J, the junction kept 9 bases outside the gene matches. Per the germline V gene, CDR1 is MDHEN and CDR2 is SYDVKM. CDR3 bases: TGTGCCAGCAGTTCCCGATGGGTAGCGGGAGGAGAGACCCAGTACTTC. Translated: CASSSRWVAGGETQYF.

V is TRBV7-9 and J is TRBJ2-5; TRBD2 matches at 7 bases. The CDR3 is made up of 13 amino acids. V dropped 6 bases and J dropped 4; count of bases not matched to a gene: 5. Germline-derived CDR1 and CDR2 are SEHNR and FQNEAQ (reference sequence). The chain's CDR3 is CASRISGGETQYF. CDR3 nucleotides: TGTGCCAGCAGGATTTCGGGGGGAGAGACCCAGTACTTC.

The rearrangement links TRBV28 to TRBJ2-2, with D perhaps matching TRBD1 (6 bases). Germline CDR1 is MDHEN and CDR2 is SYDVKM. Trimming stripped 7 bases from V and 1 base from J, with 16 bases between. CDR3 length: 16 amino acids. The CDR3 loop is CASNLRQGMNTGELFF. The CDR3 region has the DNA TGTGCCAGCAACCTTCGGCAGGGGATGAACACCGGGGAGCTGTTTTTT.

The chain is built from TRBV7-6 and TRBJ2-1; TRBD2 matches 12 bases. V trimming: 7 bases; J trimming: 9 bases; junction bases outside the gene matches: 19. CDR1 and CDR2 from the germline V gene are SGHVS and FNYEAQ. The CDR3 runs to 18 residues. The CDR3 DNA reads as TGTGCCAGCAACTTGGGGCAGGGTCGTGGACTAGCGGGATCTGAGCAGTTCTTC. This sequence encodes CASNLGQGRGLAGSEQFF.

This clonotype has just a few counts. Here the CDR3 DNA reads TGTGCCAGCAGAGTAGCGGGCGTGAACACCGGGGAGCTGTTTTTT. Translation: CASRVAGVNTGELFF. This rearrangement joins TRBV11-2 to TRBJ2-2; TRBD2 aligns across 7 bases. Trimming took 6 bases from V and 1 from J; bases not matched to a gene: 5. Germline V gene lookup returns CDR1 SGHAT and CDR2 FQNNGV. CDR3 length: 15 amino acids.

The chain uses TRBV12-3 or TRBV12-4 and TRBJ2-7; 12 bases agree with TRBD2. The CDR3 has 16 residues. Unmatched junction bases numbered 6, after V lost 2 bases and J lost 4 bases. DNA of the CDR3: TGTGCCAGCAGTTTAAGCCTAGCGGGGGGGCCTTACGAGCAGTACTTC. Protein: CASSLSLAGGPYEQYF.

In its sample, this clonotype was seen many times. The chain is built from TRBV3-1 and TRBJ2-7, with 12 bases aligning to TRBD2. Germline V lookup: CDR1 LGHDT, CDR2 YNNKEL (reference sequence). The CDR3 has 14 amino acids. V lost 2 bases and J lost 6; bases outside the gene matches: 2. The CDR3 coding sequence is TGTGCCAGCAGCCAACTAGCGGGGGGGCGCGAGCAGTACTTC. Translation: CASSQLAGGREQYF.